This TCR beta chain is from a study of neurological immune-mediated disorders. This CDR3 contains 13 residues. CDR1 is KGHDR and CDR2 is SFDVKD in the germline V gene. V shed 0 bases and J shed 6 bases, with 4 bases lying between them. From the 5' RACE reads, TCRdb called clonotypes with MiXCR, one entry per CDR3 protein. The top ten hold around 38% of the sample, which has approximately 15,000 distinct CDR3 sequences, around 13% seen once. This clonotype was counted at least ten times. The sequencing sample was made of CD8+ T cells from blood. This chain links TRBV24-1 with TRBJ2-2; D is unclear. The receptor was derived from a female donor with HTLV-1-associated myelopathy (HAM/TSP). CDR3 region: CATSDLRAGELFF. The CDR3 DNA is TGTGCCACCAGTGATTTGCGAGCCGGGGAGCTGTTTTTT.